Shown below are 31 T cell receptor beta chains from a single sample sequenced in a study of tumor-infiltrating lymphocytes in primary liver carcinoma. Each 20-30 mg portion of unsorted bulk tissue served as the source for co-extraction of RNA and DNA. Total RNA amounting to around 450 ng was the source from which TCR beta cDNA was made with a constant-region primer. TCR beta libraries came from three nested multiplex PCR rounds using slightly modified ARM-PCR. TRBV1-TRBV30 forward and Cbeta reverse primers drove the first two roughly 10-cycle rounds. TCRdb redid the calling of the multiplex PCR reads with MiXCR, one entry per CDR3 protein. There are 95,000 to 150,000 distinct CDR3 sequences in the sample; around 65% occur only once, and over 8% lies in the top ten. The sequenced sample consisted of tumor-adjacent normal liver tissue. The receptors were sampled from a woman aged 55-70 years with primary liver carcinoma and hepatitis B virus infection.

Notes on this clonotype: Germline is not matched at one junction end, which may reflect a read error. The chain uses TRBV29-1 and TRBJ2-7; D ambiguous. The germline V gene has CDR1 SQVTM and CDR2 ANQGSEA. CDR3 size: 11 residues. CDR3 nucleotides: TGCATCGTTGTACTAAGTTACGAGCAGTACTTC. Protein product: CIVVLSYEQYF.

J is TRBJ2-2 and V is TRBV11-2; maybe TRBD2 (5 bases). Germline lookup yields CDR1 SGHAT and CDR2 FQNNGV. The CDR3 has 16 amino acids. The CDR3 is CVSSDGRNMNTGELFF. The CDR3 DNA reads TGTGTCAGTAGCGACGGACGCAACATGAACACCGGGGAGCTGTTTTTT.

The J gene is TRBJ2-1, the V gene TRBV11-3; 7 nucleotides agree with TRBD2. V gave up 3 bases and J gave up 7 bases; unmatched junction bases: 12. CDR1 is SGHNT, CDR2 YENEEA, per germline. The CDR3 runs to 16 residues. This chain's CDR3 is CASSFGGGLGRNEQFF. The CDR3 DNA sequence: TGTGCCAGCAGCTTTGGTGGCGGACTAGGGCGGAATGAGCAGTTCTTC.

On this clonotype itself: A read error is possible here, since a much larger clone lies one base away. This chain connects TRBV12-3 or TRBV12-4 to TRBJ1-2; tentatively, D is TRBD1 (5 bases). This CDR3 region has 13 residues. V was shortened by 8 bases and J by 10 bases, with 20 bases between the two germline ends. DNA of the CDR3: TGTGCCAGCTTCTTAACCGGGACCGCGACCTACACCTTC. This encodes CASFLTGTATYTF.

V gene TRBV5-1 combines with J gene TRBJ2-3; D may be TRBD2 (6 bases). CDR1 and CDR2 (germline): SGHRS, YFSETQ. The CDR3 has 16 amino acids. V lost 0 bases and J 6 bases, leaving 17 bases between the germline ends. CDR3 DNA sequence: TGCGCCAGCAGCTTGGCCGGGGCGGGAAGGAAGGATACGCAGTATTTT. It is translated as CASSLAGAGRKDTQYF.

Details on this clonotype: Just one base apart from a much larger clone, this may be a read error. The CDR3 DNA sequence: TGCGCCAGGAGCCGTGGGTCGATCTCCTACAATGAGCAGTTCTTC. It specifies CARSRGSISYNEQFF. This chain uses TRBV5-1 with TRBJ2-1, with no clear D. This CDR3 has 15 amino acids. Germline-derived CDR1 and CDR2 are SGHRS and YFSETQ. V lost 8 bases, J lost 0 bases, and 15 bases lay in between. The variable domain in full, with the rest retrieved from reference TRBV5-1 and TRBJ2-1, is KAGVTQTPRYLIKTRGQQVTLSCSPISGHRSVSWYQQTPGQGLQFLFEYFSETQRNKGNFPGRFSGRQFSNSRSEMNVSTLELGDSALYLCARSRGSISYNEQFFGPGTRLTVL.

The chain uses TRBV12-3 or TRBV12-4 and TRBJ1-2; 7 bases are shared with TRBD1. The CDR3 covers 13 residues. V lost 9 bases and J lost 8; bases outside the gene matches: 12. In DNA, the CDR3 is TGTGCCAGTATTCGACAGGGTGGAGAGGGCTACACCTTC. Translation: CASIRQGGEGYTF.

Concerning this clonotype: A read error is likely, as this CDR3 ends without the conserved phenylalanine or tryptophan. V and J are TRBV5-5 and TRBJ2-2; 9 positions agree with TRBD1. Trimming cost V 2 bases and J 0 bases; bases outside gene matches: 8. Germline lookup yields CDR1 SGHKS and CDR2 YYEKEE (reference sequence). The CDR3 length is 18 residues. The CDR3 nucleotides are TGTGCCAGCAGCTTACGTGACAGGGGGTTCGCGAACACCGGGGAGCTGTTTTTA. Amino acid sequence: CASSLRDRGFANTGELFL.

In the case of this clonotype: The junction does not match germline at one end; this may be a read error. The CDR3 spells CAGSYSLGSGRETQYF. CDR3 nucleotide sequence: TGTGCCGGCAGCTACTCCCTTGGTAGCGGGAGAGAGACCCAATACTTC. The chain carries TRBV11-2 and TRBJ2-5, with 9 bases matching TRBD2. The CDR3 runs 16 residues. The germline CDR1 and CDR2 sequences are SGHAT and FQNNGV. The full variable domain, rest sourced from reference TRBV11-2 and TRBJ2-5, is EAGVAQSPRYKIIEKRQSVAFWCNPISGHATLYWYQQILGQGPKLLIQFQNNGVVDDSQLPKDRFSAERLKGVDSTLKIQPAKLEDSAVYLCAGSYSLGSGRETQYFGPGTRLLVL.

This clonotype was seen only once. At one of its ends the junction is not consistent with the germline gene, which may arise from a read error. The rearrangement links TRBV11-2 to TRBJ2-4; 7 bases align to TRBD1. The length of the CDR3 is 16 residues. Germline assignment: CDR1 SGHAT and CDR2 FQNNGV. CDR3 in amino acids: CASSPRTGLAKDIRCF. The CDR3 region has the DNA TGTGCCAGCAGCCCACGGACAGGATTAGCCAAAGACATTCGGTGCTTC.

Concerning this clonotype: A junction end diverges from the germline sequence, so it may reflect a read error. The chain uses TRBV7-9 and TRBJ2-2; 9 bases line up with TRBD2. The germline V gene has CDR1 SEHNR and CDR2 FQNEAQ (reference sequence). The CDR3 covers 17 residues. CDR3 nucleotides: TGTGCCAGTAGCTTAAGAGGCGGGAGGGTAGACACCGGGGAGCTGTTTTTT. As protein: CASSLRGGRVDTGELFF.

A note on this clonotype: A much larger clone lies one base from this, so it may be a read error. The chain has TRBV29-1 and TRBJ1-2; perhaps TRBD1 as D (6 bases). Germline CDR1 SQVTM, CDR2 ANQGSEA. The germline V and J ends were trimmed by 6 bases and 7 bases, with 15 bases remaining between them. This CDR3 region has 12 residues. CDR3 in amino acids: CSVGTGGCGYTF. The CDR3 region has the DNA TGCAGCGTCGGGACGGGGGGCTGTGGCTACACCTTC.

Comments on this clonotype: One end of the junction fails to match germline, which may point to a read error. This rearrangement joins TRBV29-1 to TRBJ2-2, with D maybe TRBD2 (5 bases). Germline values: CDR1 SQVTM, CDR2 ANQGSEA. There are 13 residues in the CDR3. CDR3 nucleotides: TGCAGCGCTGAACACGGGAACACCGGGGAGCTATTTTTT. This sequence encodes CSAEHGNTGELFF.

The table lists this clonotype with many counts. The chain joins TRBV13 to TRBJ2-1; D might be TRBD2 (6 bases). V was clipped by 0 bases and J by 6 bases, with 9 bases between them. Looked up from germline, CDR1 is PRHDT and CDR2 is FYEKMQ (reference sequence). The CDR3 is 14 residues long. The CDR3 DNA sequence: TGTGCCAGCAGCTTAGGCGGGGGTTTCAATGAGCAGTTCTTC. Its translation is CASSLGGGFNEQFF. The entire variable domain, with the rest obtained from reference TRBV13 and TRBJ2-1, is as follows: AAGVIQSPRHLIKEKRETATLKCYPIPRHDTVYWYQQGPGQDPQFLISFYEKMQSDKGSIPDRFSAQQFSDYHSELNMSSLELGDSALYFCASSLGGGFNEQFFGPGTRLTVL.

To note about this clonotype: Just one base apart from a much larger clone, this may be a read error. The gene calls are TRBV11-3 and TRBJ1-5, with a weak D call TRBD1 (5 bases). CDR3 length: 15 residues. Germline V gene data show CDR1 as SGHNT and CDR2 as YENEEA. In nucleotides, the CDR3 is TGTGTCAGCAGCTTAGATCTGGGGGTGGCTCAGCCCCAGCATTTT. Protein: CVSSLDLGVAQPQHF.

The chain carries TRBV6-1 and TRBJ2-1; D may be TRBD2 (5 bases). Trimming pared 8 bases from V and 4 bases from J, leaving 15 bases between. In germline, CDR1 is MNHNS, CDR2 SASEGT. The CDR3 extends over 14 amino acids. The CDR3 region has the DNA TGTGCCAGCGGGGTACATGGGGAGTACAATGAGCAGTTCTTC. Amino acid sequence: CASGVHGEYNEQFF.

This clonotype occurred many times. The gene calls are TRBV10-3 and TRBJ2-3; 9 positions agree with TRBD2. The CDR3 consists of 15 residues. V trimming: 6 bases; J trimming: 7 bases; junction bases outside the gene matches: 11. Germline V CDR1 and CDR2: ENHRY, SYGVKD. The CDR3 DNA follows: TGTGCCATCAGCGAAAGGGGCGGGAGGGAGTATACGCAGTATTTT. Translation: CAISERGGREYTQYF.

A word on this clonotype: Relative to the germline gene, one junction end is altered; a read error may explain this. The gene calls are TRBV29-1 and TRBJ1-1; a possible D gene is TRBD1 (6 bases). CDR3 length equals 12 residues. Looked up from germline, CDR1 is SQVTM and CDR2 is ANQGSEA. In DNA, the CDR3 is TGCAGCGCGGGGCAGGGGAACACTGAAGCTCTCTTT. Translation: CSAGQGNTEALF.

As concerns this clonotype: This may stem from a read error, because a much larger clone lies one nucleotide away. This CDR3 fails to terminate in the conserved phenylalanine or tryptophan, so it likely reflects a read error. Here the CDR3 reads CASRATSGIHNEQFL. CDR3 bases: TGCGCCAGCAGGGCGACTAGCGGGATTCACAATGAGCAGTTCCTC. This chain links TRBV5-1 with TRBJ2-1; the match to TRBD2 covers 11 bases. Germline loops: CDR1 SGHRS, CDR2 YFSETQ. V was clipped by 5 bases and J by 5 bases; unmatched bases: 6. The CDR3 is 15 residues long.

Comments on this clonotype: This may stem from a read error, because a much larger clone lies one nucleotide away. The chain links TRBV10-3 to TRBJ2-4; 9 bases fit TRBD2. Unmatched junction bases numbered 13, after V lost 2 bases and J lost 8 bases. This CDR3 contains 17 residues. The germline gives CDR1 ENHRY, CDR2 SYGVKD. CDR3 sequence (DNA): TGTGCCATCAGTGAGGCCCGACTAGCGGTAGAGTCGGACATTCAGTACTTC. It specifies CAISEARLAVESDIQYF.

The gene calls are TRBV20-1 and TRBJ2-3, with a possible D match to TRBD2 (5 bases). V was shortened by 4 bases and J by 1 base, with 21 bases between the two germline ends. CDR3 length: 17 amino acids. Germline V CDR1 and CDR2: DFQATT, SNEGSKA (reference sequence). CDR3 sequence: CSAIVLTDSIGTDTQYF. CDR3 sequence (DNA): TGCAGTGCTATAGTGCTGACGGACTCTATTGGCACAGATACGCAGTATTTT.

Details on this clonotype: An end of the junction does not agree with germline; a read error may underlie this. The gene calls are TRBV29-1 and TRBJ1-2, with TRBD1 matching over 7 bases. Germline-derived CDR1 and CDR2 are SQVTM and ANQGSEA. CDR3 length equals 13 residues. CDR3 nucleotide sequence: TGTAGCGTTATAGACAGGGAGAACTATGGCTACACCTTC. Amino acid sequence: CSVIDRENYGYTF.

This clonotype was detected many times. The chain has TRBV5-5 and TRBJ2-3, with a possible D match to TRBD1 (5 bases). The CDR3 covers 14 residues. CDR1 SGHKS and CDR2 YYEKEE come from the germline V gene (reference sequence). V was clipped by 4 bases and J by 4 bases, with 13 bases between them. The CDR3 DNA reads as TGTGCCAGCAGCACAGGACAAGAACCAGATACGCAGTATTTT. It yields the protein CASSTGQEPDTQYF.

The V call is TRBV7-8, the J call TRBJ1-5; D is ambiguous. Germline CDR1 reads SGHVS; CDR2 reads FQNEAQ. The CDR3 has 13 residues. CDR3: CAGSSYSNQPQHF. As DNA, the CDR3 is TGTGCAGGCAGCTCTTATAGTAATCAGCCCCAGCATTTT. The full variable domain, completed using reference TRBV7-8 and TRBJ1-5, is GAGVSQSPRYKVAKRGQDVALRCDPISGHVSLFWYQQALGQGPEFLTYFQNEAQLDKSGLPSDRFFAERPEGSVSTLKIQRTQQEDSAVYLCAGSSYSNQPQHFGDGTRLSIL.

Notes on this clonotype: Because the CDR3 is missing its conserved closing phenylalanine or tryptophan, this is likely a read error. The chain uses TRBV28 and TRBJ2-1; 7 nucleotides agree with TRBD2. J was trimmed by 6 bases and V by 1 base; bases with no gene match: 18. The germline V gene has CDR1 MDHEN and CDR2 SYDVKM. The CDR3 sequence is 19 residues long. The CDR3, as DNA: TGTGCCAGCAGTTTATCTCTTTGGGAGACTGGCGGGAGCCCCAATGAGCAGTTCTCC. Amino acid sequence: CASSLSLWETGGSPNEQFS.

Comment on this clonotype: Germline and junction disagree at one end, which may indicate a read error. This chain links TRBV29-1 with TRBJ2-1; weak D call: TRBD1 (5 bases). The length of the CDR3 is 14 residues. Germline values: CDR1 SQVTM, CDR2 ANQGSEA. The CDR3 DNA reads TGCAGCGTTATGACAGCGAGCTCCTACAATGAACAGTTCTTC. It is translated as CSVMTASSYNEQFF.

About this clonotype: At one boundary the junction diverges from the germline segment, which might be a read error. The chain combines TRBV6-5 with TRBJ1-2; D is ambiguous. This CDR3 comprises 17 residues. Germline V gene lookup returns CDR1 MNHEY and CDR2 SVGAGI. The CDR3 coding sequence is TGTGCCAGCAGTTACAGCCCCGGGATCCCAGGAGCCTATGGCTACACCTTT. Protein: CASSYSPGIPGAYGYTF.

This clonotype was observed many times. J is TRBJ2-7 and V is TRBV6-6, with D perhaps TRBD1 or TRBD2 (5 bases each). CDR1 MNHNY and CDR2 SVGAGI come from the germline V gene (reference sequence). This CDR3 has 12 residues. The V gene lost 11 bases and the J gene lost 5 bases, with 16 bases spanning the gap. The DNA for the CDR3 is TGTGCCTCGACTACCTGGGGCGACGAGCAGTACTTC. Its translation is CASTTWGDEQYF.

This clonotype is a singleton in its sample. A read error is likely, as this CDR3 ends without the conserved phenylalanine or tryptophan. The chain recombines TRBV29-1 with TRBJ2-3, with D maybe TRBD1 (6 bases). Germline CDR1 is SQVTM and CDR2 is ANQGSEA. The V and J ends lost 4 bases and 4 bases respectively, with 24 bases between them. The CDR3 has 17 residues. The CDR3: CSVGRTPDRSLADTQYL. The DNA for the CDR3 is TGCAGCGTTGGGCGAACCCCGGACAGAAGCCTTGCAGATACGCAGTATCTT.

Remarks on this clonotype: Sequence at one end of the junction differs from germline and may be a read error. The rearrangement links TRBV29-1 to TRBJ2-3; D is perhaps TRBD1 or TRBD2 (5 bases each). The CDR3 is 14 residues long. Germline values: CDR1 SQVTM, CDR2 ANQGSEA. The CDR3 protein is CSVSSEWGTDTKYF. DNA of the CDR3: TGTAGCGTGTCTAGTGAGTGGGGCACAGATACGAAGTATTTT.

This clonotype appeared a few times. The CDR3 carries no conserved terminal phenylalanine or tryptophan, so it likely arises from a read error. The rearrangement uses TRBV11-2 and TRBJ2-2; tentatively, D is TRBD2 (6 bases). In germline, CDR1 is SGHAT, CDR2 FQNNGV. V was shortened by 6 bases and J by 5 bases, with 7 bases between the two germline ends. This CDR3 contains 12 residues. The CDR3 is CASSRETGELFS. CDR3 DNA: TGTGCCAGCAGTCGGGAGACCGGGGAGCTGTTTTCT.